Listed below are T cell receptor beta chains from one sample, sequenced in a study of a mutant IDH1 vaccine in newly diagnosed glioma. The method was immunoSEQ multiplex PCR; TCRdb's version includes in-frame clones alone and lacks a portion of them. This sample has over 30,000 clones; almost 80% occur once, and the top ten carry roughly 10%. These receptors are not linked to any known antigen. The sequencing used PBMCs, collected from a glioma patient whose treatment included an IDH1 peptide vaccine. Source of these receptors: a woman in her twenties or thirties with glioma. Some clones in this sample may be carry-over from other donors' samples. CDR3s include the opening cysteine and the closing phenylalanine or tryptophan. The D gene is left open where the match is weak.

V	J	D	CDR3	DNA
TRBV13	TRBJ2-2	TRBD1	CASSPGTGGYTGELFF	TGTGCCAGCAGCCCCGGGACAGGGGGTTACACCGGGGAGCTGTTTTTT
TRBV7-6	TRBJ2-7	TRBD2	CASSPTRSGRPHEQYF	TGTGCCAGCAGCCCGACCCGTAGCGGGAGACCCCACGAGCAGTACTTC
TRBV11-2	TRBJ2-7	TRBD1	CASSPGTGEADFSYEQYF	TGTGCCAGCAGCCCCGGGACAGGAGAGGCTGATTTCTCCTACGAGCAGTACTTC
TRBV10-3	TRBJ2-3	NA	CAISEVTGSSLDTQYF	TGTGCCATCAGTGAAGTGACGGGGAGTTCTCTAGATACGCAGTATTTT
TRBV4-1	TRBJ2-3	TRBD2	CASSSPTSGYTDTQYF	TGCGCCAGCAGCTCCCCCACTAGCGGGTACACAGATACGCAGTATTTT
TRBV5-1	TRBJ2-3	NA	CASSSKRRGTDTQYF	TGCGCCAGCAGCTCCAAGCGGAGGGGCACAGATACGCAGTATTTT
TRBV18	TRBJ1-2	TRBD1	CASSPPGQGYYGYTF	TGTGCCAGCTCACCTCCGGGACAGGGATACTATGGCTACACCTTC
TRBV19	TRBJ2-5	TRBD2	CASSKGASGSVRQETQYF	TGTGCCAGTAGTAAGGGGGCTAGCGGGAGTGTTAGGCAAGAGACCCAGTACTTC
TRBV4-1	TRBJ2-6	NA	CASSPNLGANVLTF	TGCGCCAGCAGCCCCAACCTAGGGGCCAACGTCCTGACTTTC
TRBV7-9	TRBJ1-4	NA	CASSYRVSGANEKLFF	TGTGCCAGCAGTTATAGGGTCTCGGGTGCTAATGAAAAACTGTTTTTT
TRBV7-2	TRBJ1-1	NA	CASSLENAGYTEAFF	TGTGCCAGCAGCTTAGAAAACGCGGGGTACACTGAAGCTTTCTTT
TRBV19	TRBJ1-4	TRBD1	CASKPTGGETNEKLFF	TGTGCCAGCAAGCCCACAGGGGGCGAGACTAATGAAAAACTGTTTTTT
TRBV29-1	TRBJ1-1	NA	CSARPLENTEAFF	TGCAGCGCCCGGCCCTTGGAGAACACTGAAGCTTTCTTT
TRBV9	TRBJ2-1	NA	CASSPPSEEENEQFF	TGTGCCAGCAGCCCCCCCAGTGAGGAGGAGAATGAGCAGTTCTTC
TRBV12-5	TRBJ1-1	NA	CASGLGVRYTEAFF	TGTGCTAGTGGTTTGGGGGTTAGGTACACTGAAGCTTTCTTT
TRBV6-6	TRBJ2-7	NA	CASSYSSSGTWEQYF	TGTGCCAGCAGTTACAGTTCGTCCGGGACGTGGGAGCAGTACTTC